Sequencing of this TCR beta chain was carried out in a study of blood T cell repertoires in COVID-19. Study-level background: Spain, Italy and the United States supplied samples that represented acute and convalescent COVID-19. T cells, B-cell-depleted T cells, or PBMCs provided the cDNA or gDNA that served as material.

Trimming took off 4 bases at V and 3 bases at J, with 13 bases between the two ends. This CDR3 has 15 residues. CDR1 MNHEY and CDR2 SVGEGT come from the germline V gene. Per the authors' pipeline: Estimation of nucleated cell counts relied on the amplification of reference gene primers. The table came from immunoSEQ multiplex PCR; TCRdb's copy has only in-frame clones and leaves some out. V and J calls and clone size follow that table, whereas D and trimming were derived from the DNA. The sample holds about 190,000 clones; approximately 91% are singletons and the top ten take roughly 6.2%. This receptor was obtained from a woman aged 40 to 50 who had recovered from COVID-19. This rearrangement joins TRBV6-2 or TRBV6-3 to TRBJ2-1; D possibly corresponds to TRBD2 (5 bases). Sequencing input: peripheral blood. CDR3 sequence reads: CASSLTGSHYNEQFF. The CDR3 DNA sequence: TGTGCCAGCAGTTTAACGGGATCACACTACAATGAGCAGTTCTTC.